This T cell receptor (beta chain) was observed in a study of post-analysis software for immune sequencing data. Note on this clonotype: The antigen is not known.

The CDR3 length is 16 residues. The V gene's germline CDR1 is MNHEY and CDR2 SMNVEV (reference sequence). J gave up 4 bases and V 4 bases, and 10 bases lay outside the gene matches. Broader study findings: Patients carried five TRBV segments more frequently than controls did, and TRBV5-6, TRBV5-1 and TRBV20-1 were among them. Those with multiple sclerosis, the patient group, showed significantly lower normalized Chao1 diversity than controls.

TCR beta cDNA libraries had unique molecular identifiers. TCRdb passed the PCR reads through MiXCR, listing each CDR3 protein once. This sample has more than 450,000 distinct CDR3 sequences; around 36% occur once, and the top ten carry under 7%. The TCR was taken from a girl between 2 and 17 years old with multiple sclerosis. The chain combines TRBV27 with TRBJ2-1; 7 bases map to TRBD1. The source material was blood. The CDR3 sequence is CASSSETGQRYNEQFF. CDR3 DNA: TGTGCCAGCAGTTCAGAGACAGGGCAACGTTACAATGAGCAGTTCTTC.